The 25 T cell receptor beta chains below were found in one sample sequenced in a study of blood T cell repertoires in COVID-19. Generated by immunoSEQ multiplex PCR, the TCRdb table keeps only in-frame clones and is missing some. The sample shows about 280,000 clones, around 90% of them seen only once. The sequencing sample was made of peripheral blood. These receptors all come from a man younger than 35 with active or convalescent COVID-19.

CDR3 protein: CASRSEGPEAFF. The CDR3 region has the DNA TGTGCCAGCCGGTCTGAGGGCCCTGAAGCTTTCTTT. The chain recombines TRBV11-2 with TRBJ1-1, with no clear D. Germline V gene data show CDR1 as SGHAT and CDR2 as FQNNGV. The CDR3 loop spans 12 amino acids. Trimming left V 8 bases short and J 6 bases short, with 13 bases between. Full variable domain (remainder filled in from reference TRBV11-2 and TRBJ1-1): EAGVAQSPRYKIIEKRQSVAFWCNPISGHATLYWYQQILGQGPKLLIQFQNNGVVDDSQLPKDRFSAERLKGVDSTLKIQPAKLEDSAVYLCASRSEGPEAFFGQGTRLTVV.

The rearrangement joins TRBV6-2 or TRBV6-3 to TRBJ2-1; 10 bases align to TRBD2. This CDR3 spans 16 amino acids. The junction had 5 bases not matched to a gene; V was cut back by 0 bases and J by 6 bases. Germline V gene data show CDR1 as MNHEY and CDR2 as SVGEGT. This CDR3 is CASSYSSLAGVNEQFF. The CDR3 DNA reads as TGTGCCAGCAGTTACTCGAGTCTAGCGGGGGTCAATGAGCAGTTCTTC.

V is TRBV5-6 and J is TRBJ2-1; D is undetermined. There are 14 residues in the CDR3. Per germline, CDR1 SGHDT and CDR2 YYEEEE. V was cut by 0 bases and J by 8 bases, with 12 bases left in between. This chain's CDR3 is CASSLGRAIHEQFF. The CDR3, as DNA: TGTGCCAGCAGCTTGGGCCGCGCTATTCATGAGCAGTTCTTC.

The sample holds one count of this clone. The chain uses TRBV5-5 and TRBJ2-3; D ambiguous. The germline V gene encodes CDR1 SGHKS and CDR2 YYEKEE (reference sequence). V was cut by 4 bases and J by 0 bases, with 12 bases left in between. The CDR3 consists of 15 residues. The CDR3 coding sequence is TGTGCCAGCAGCGGGCCATTTACCAGCACAGATACGCAGTATTTT. Residues: CASSGPFTSTDTQYF.

V and J are TRBV5-5 and TRBJ2-1, with D tentatively TRBD1 (6 bases). The CDR3 contains 14 residues. CDR1 is SGHKS and CDR2 is YYEKEE in the germline V gene (reference sequence). The V gene lost 4 bases and the J gene lost 5 bases, with 13 bases spanning the gap. The CDR3 coding sequence is TGTGCCAGCAGCGTTGGGGGCAGGAACAATGAGCAGTTCTTC. The encoded protein is CASSVGGRNNEQFF.

The chain carries TRBV2 and TRBJ2-7, with TRBD2 matching 12 bases. After removal of 3 bases from V and 2 bases from J, the junction contained 8 bases not matched to a gene. This CDR3 comprises 17 residues. Per germline, CDR1 SNHLY and CDR2 FYNNEI. The CDR3 DNA reads as TGTGCCAGCAGTGATCCGCTAGCGGGGGGGCGCACCTACGAGCAGTACTTC. It codes for CASSDPLAGGRTYEQYF.

V is TRBV18 and J is TRBJ1-5; D is possibly TRBD1 (6 bases). The CDR3 is 16 residues long. Trimming took 3 bases from V and 3 from J, leaving 15 bases between them. Germline CDR1 is KGHSH and CDR2 is LQKENI. CDR3 DNA: TGTGCCAGCTCACCCCGGGACATCCAGAACAATCAGCCCCAGCATTTT. It is translated as CASSPRDIQNNQPQHF.

This rearrangement joins TRBV29-1 to TRBJ2-1; 14 bases are a match to TRBD2. The germline V gene has CDR1 SQVTM and CDR2 ANQGSEA. J gave up 3 bases and V 7 bases, and 8 bases lay outside the gene matches. The CDR3 runs 16 residues. The CDR3 region has the DNA TGCAGCGCCGAGGCCGGGACTAGCGGGGGCTACAATGAGCAGTTCTTC. Its translation is CSAEAGTSGGYNEQFF.

The chain uses TRBV11-2 and TRBJ2-2; TRBD2 agrees at 10 bases. This CDR3 is built from 16 residues. Germline-derived CDR1 and CDR2 are SGHAT and FQNNGV. The V and J ends lost 5 bases and 7 bases, in that order; junction bases with no gene match: 10. Here the CDR3 reads CASSPRAGGPGGELFF. CDR3 nucleotide sequence: TGTGCCAGCAGCCCGAGAGCGGGGGGGCCTGGCGGGGAGCTGTTTTTT.

This chain joins TRBV3-1 (or the pseudogene TRBV3-2) and TRBJ2-2; the D gene is possibly TRBD1 (6 bases). The V end lost 7 bases, the J end lost 5 bases, and 8 bases lay between the germline ends. CDR1 is LGHDT, CDR2 YNNKEL, per germline (reference sequence). The CDR3 has 12 residues. In DNA, the CDR3 is TGTGCCAGCAAGGGGGTTACCGGGGAGCTGTTTTTT. It codes for CASKGVTGELFF.

This chain connects TRBV7-9 to TRBJ2-5, with D unclear. The CDR3 has 13 residues. Germline V gene data show CDR1 as SEHNR and CDR2 as FQNEAQ (reference sequence). Trimming removed 1 base at V and 9 bases at J, with 12 bases between. This chain's CDR3 is CASSLGQFGSQYF. The CDR3 DNA follows: TGTGCCAGCAGCTTAGGGCAGTTCGGGTCCCAGTACTTC.

This chain uses TRBV6-5 with TRBJ1-2, with D possibly being TRBD1 (5 bases). Germline V gene sequence: CDR1 MNHEY, CDR2 SVGAGI. This CDR3 contains 14 residues. V was shortened by 5 bases and J by 4 bases, with 14 bases between the two germline ends. CDR3 DNA: TGTGCCAGCAGTATCACGCAGGGCGTCTATGGCTACACCTTC. Translation: CASSITQGVYGYTF.

The count of this clone is one. This chain joins TRBV4-3 and TRBJ1-1; D might be TRBD1 (6 bases). The CDR3 runs to 13 residues. The V end was cut by 1 base, the J end by 11 bases, with 14 bases between. Germline V gene lookup returns CDR1 LGHNA and CDR2 YSLEER. The chain's CDR3 is CASSQALQGWAFF. CDR3 nucleotides: TGCGCCAGCAGCCAAGCCCTTCAGGGGTGGGCTTTCTTT.

The gene calls are TRBV6-2 or TRBV6-3 and TRBJ1-1; possible D gene TRBD1, 5 bases. Trimming left V 6 bases short and J 3 bases short, with 23 bases between. Per germline, CDR1 MNHEY and CDR2 SVGEGT. This CDR3 comprises 17 residues. CDR3 residues: CASSLPGGVSLHTEAFF. CDR3 DNA sequence: TGTGCCAGCAGCCTACCGGGGGGGGTGAGCCTTCACACTGAAGCTTTCTTT.

The chain has TRBV9 and TRBJ2-2; the match to TRBD2 covers 15 bases. The CDR3 contains 17 residues. The J segment lost 0 bases and the V segment lost 5 bases, leaving 2 bases of the junction unmatched. Germline V gives CDR1 SGDLS, CDR2 YYNGEE. The CDR3 here is CASRRTSGGANTGELFF. CDR3 coding DNA: TGTGCCAGCAGACGGACTAGCGGGGGGGCGAACACCGGGGAGCTGTTTTTT.

V is TRBV6-1 and J is TRBJ1-5; 9 nucleotides line up with TRBD1. Germline V gene sequence: CDR1 MNHNS, CDR2 SASEGT. This CDR3 spans 15 amino acids. J gave up 6 bases and V 2 bases, and 5 bases lay outside the gene matches. CDR3 DNA sequence: TGTGCCAGCAGTGAATGGACAGGGGAGGGTCAGCCCCAGCATTTT. Protein sequence: CASSEWTGEGQPQHF.

V is TRBV2 and J is TRBJ1-1, with a tentative D call TRBD1 (5 bases). The CDR3 loop spans 14 amino acids. CDR1 is SNHLY and CDR2 is FYNNEI in the germline V gene. Trimming removed 4 bases at V and 1 base at J, with 10 bases between. Here the CDR3 reads CASSVATGNTEAFF. CDR3 coding DNA: TGTGCCAGCAGTGTAGCCACAGGGAACACTGAAGCTTTCTTT.

On this clone: Other DNA sequences in the same sample also yield this CDR3. J is TRBJ1-2 and V is TRBV9; the match to TRBD1 covers 7 bases. The germline V gene encodes CDR1 SGDLS and CDR2 YYNGEE. The CDR3 totals 13 residues. The trim removed 3 bases at V and 4 bases at J, leaving 3 bases unmatched. This CDR3 reads CASSGTGIYGYTF. As DNA, the CDR3 is TGTGCCAGCAGCGGGACAGGTATCTATGGCTACACCTTC.

This chain connects TRBV4-3 to TRBJ2-7; the match to TRBD2 covers 9 bases. V was clipped by 4 bases and J by 2 bases; unmatched bases: 6. Germline V gene lookup returns CDR1 LGHNA and CDR2 YSLEER. CDR3 length: 15 amino acids. CDR3 in amino acids: CASSPGSGGTYEQYF. CDR3 coding DNA: TGCGCCAGCAGCCCAGGTAGCGGGGGAACCTACGAGCAGTACTTC.

The chain recombines TRBV2 with TRBJ2-5, with 8 bases matching TRBD1. CDR3 length: 14 amino acids. The germline gives CDR1 SNHLY, CDR2 FYNNEI. With V trimmed by 3 bases and J by 2 bases, 2 bases remained unmatched. CDR3 DNA sequence: TGTGCCAGCAGTGACGGGACAGGACAAGAGACCCAGTACTTC. Translated, it gives CASSDGTGQETQYF.

This clone has just one count. The chain employs TRBV4-1 and TRBJ1-2; D possibly corresponds to TRBD1 (5 bases). Trimming removed 4 bases at V and 0 bases at J, with 15 bases between. The CDR3 has 16 amino acids. Germline-derived CDR1 and CDR2 are MGHRA and YSYEKL. The CDR3 reads CASSPRADSPNYGYTF. The CDR3 DNA sequence: TGCGCCAGCAGCCCACGGGCCGACAGCCCTAACTATGGCTACACCTTC.

The chain uses TRBV3-1 (or the pseudogene TRBV3-2) and TRBJ2-7, with TRBD2 as a possible D gene (5 bases). CDR3 length: 14 residues. The V end lost 1 base, the J end lost 2 bases, and 9 bases lay between the germline ends. CDR1 is LGHDT and CDR2 is YNNKEL in the germline V gene (reference sequence). The chain's CDR3 is CASSQGAGTYEQYF. The CDR3 bases are TGTGCCAGCAGCCAAGGGGCGGGCACCTACGAGCAGTACTTC.

This clone was counted a single time. The chain joins TRBV4-3 to TRBJ1-3; perhaps TRBD1 as D (6 bases). CDR1 and CDR2 (germline): LGHNA, YSLEER. Trimming cost V 0 bases and J 2 bases, with 14 bases left between them. The CDR3 consists of 17 residues. For the CDR3, the DNA is TGCGCCAGCAGCCAAGACCGCGCCGGGACACCTGGAAACACCATATATTTT. Encoded protein: CASSQDRAGTPGNTIYF.

The V call is TRBV21-1, the J call TRBJ2-7; the table's D call, TRBD2, was not checked against the DNA. TRBV21-1 is a known pseudogene. CDR3 length equals 17 residues. The CDR3 DNA is TGTGCCAGCAGCAGTCCGGGACTCCCCGGTAGAAGGTACGAGCAGTACTTC. Residues: CASSSPGLPGRRYEQYF.

This clone was seen once. This chain joins TRBV7-2 and TRBJ1-1, with D perhaps matching TRBD1 (6 bases). The V end was cut by 5 bases, the J end by 3 bases, with 10 bases between. The CDR3 loop spans 13 amino acids. From germline, CDR1 is SGHTA and CDR2 FQGNSA. In DNA form, the CDR3 reads TGTGCCAGCAGCCGACAGGAATACACTGAAGCTTTCTTT. It yields the protein CASSRQEYTEAFF.